The 20 T cell receptor beta chains below all came from one sample that was sequenced in a study of shared clonotypes between healthy human individuals. TCRdb's copy holds only in-frame clones and misses some; the assay was immunoSEQ multiplex PCR. The table includes over a million clones, around 97% detected once. The source material was naive CD4+ T cells sorted from blood. Indicated subset: CD45RA+ positively selected. The origin of the receptors is a man aged 30-40 years in good health.

This chain connects TRBV7-6 to TRBJ2-2, with 11 bases lining up with TRBD2. V lost 5 bases and J lost 0; bases outside the gene matches: 5. This CDR3 spans 17 amino acids. Germline V gene lookup returns CDR1 SGHVS and CDR2 FNYEAQ. This CDR3 is CASSALAGAANTGELFF. In nucleotides, the CDR3 is TGTGCCAGCAGCGCACTAGCGGGAGCTGCGAACACCGGGGAGCTGTTTTTT. The variable domain in full, completed from reference TRBV7-6 and TRBJ2-2, reads GAGVSQSPRYKVTKRGQDVALRCDPISGHVSLYWYRQALGQGPEFLTYFNYEAQQDKSGLPNDRFSAERPEGSISTLTIQRTEQRDSAMYRCASSALAGAANTGELFFGEGSRLTVL.

This clone was detected once. This chain uses TRBV28 with TRBJ1-2; 8 nucleotides match TRBD1. Germline V lookup: CDR1 MDHEN, CDR2 SYDVKM. The J segment lost 4 bases and the V segment lost 5 bases, leaving 15 bases of the junction unmatched. There are 17 residues in the CDR3. The CDR3 region is CASSPPDPGRGLYGYTF. The CDR3 DNA is TGTGCCAGCAGTCCCCCCGATCCGGGCAGGGGGCTCTATGGCTACACCTTC.

This chain joins TRBV5-1 and TRBJ1-1; perhaps TRBD1 as D (6 bases). V lost 2 bases to trimming and J lost 2 bases, with 16 bases between them. Germline V gene sequence: CDR1 SGHRS, CDR2 YFSETQ. This CDR3 has 16 residues. This CDR3 reads CASSFPTGGGNTEAFF. The CDR3 DNA follows: TGCGCCAGCAGCTTCCCGACAGGAGGAGGAAACACTGAAGCTTTCTTT.

The gene calls are TRBV9 and TRBJ2-3; 11 positions match TRBD2. There are 17 residues in the CDR3. With V trimmed by 0 bases and J by 6 bases, 9 bases remained unmatched. Germline V gene lookup returns CDR1 SGDLS and CDR2 YYNGEE. CDR3 in amino acids: CASSVDLAGGIVDTQYF. CDR3 sequence (DNA): TGTGCCAGCAGCGTAGACCTAGCGGGAGGTATAGTTGATACGCAGTATTTT.

The V gene is TRBV5-4, the J gene TRBJ2-7; 13 bases are a match to TRBD2. CDR3 size: 18 residues. Germline assignment: CDR1 SGHNT and CDR2 YYREEE (reference sequence). The trim removed 4 bases at V and 2 bases at J, leaving 12 bases unmatched. The CDR3 region is CASSGRRQGTSGAYEQYF. CDR3 nucleotide sequence: TGTGCCAGCAGCGGGAGGAGGCAGGGGACTAGCGGGGCCTACGAGCAGTACTTC.

This chain joins TRBV9 and TRBJ1-3; unclear D gene. Trimming removed 1 base from V and 4 bases from J, with 6 bases in between. Germline-derived CDR1 and CDR2 are SGDLS and YYNGEE. The CDR3 loop spans 13 amino acids. DNA for the CDR3: TGTGCCAGCAGCGTATTCGACGGAAACACCATATATTTT. Amino acid sequence: CASSVFDGNTIYF.

J is TRBJ2-3 and V is TRBV28, with 8 positions matching TRBD2. Trimming cost V 5 bases and J 4 bases; bases outside gene matches: 11. The germline gives CDR1 MDHEN, CDR2 SYDVKM. The CDR3 sequence is 16 residues long. CDR3 in DNA: TGTGCCAGCAGTAGACCCAGCGGGAGAAGCTCAGATACGCAGTATTTT. It encodes CASSRPSGRSSDTQYF.

DNA of the CDR3: TGTGCCAGCAGTTCCTCAACTACGGCGGGCACAGATACGCAGTATTTT. Protein: CASSSSTTAGTDTQYF. This rearrangement joins TRBV28 to TRBJ2-3; D gene ambiguous. Germline V gives CDR1 MDHEN, CDR2 SYDVKM. V lost 4 bases to trimming and J lost 1 base, with 15 bases between them. The CDR3 consists of 16 residues.

The V and J genes are TRBV6-1 and TRBJ1-1; no reliable D call. Germline-derived CDR1 and CDR2 are MNHNS and SASEGT. The CDR3 consists of 15 residues. The V gene lost 6 bases and the J gene lost 4 bases, with 18 bases spanning the gap. CDR3 DNA: TGTGCCAGCAGGGACGGGAAGACCTTGAGCACTGAAGCTTTCTTT. Translated: CASRDGKTLSTEAFF.

The V gene is TRBV7-8, the J gene TRBJ2-2; D is unresolved. Germline V gene data show CDR1 as SGHVS and CDR2 as FQNEAQ. V lost 3 bases to trimming and J lost 5 bases, with 13 bases between them. This CDR3 has 15 residues. CDR3: CASSFLGSSTGELFF. In nucleotides, the CDR3 is TGTGCCAGCAGCTTCTTGGGTAGCTCAACCGGGGAGCTGTTTTTT.

The gene calls are TRBV6-1 and TRBJ1-1; D perhaps matches TRBD1 (6 bases). The CDR3 is made up of 13 amino acids. From germline, CDR1 is MNHNS and CDR2 SASEGT. The V end was cut by 4 bases, the J end by 1 base, with 7 bases between. The CDR3 loop reads CASSVRGNTEAFF. CDR3 DNA sequence: TGTGCCAGCAGTGTCAGGGGGAACACTGAAGCTTTCTTT.

The rearrangement joins TRBV6-5 to TRBJ2-1, with 14 nucleotides matching TRBD2. In germline, CDR1 is MNHEY, CDR2 SVGAGI. The length of the CDR3 is 13 residues. Losses at the gene ends were 8 bases for V and 6 bases for J; bases not matched to a gene: 0. In nucleotides, the CDR3 is TGTGCCAGCGGGACTAGCGGGAGCAATGAGCAGTTCTTC. It encodes CASGTSGSNEQFF.

The gene calls are TRBV28 and TRBJ2-7, with D possibly TRBD2 on 5 matching bases. The germline V gene encodes CDR1 MDHEN and CDR2 SYDVKM. This CDR3 contains 16 residues. Trimming left V 3 bases short and J 6 bases short, with 21 bases between. This chain's CDR3 is CASSFRPTRTRTEQYF. CDR3 in DNA: TGTGCCAGCAGTTTCCGACCTACTAGAACAAGGACCGAGCAGTACTTC.

The chain carries TRBV19 and TRBJ2-3; tentatively, D is TRBD1 (5 bases). This CDR3 contains 14 residues. V lost 1 base to trimming and J lost 5 bases, with 10 bases between them. CDR1 LNHDA and CDR2 SQIVND come from the germline V gene (reference sequence). CDR3 coding DNA: TGTGCCAGTAGTATAGGCAGGGTAGAAGATACGCAGTATTTT. Translation: CASSIGRVEDTQYF.

The table lists this clone with a count of one. The chain links TRBV5-6 to TRBJ1-2; D is perhaps TRBD1 (6 bases). The V and J ends lost 4 bases and 7 bases respectively, with 11 bases between them. The CDR3 is made up of 12 amino acids. CDR1 is SGHDT and CDR2 is YYEEEE in the germline V gene. CDR3 nucleotides: TGTGCCAGCAGCACCACAGGGACTGGCTACACCTTC. This sequence encodes CASSTTGTGYTF.

This chain links TRBV7-2 with TRBJ1-1, with D perhaps matching TRBD1 (5 bases). CDR1 is SGHTA, CDR2 FQGNSA, per germline. The CDR3 has 17 residues. V was shortened by 1 base and J by 7 bases, with 22 bases between the two germline ends. The CDR3 region has the DNA TGTGCCAGCAGCTTAGTAGGGACTATAGGAGGGTACGGTGAAGCTTTCTTT. It yields the protein CASSLVGTIGGYGEAFF.

The V gene is TRBV30, the J gene TRBJ2-2, with D maybe TRBD2 (5 bases). CDR3 length: 15 residues. V was cut by 4 bases and J by 4 bases, with 16 bases left in between. Germline V gene lookup returns CDR1 GTSNPN and CDR2 SVGIG (reference sequence). CDR3: CAWTRAALFTGELFF. The CDR3 bases are TGTGCCTGGACGAGGGCGGCGTTATTCACCGGGGAGCTGTTTTTT.

This chain links TRBV28 with TRBJ1-5; D is perhaps TRBD1 (6 bases). Trimming took off 2 bases at V and 7 bases at J, with 12 bases between the two ends. This CDR3 comprises 14 residues. Germline V lookup: CDR1 MDHEN, CDR2 SYDVKM. In DNA, the CDR3 is TGTGCCAGCAGTTTAAGGGGGAGGAAGCAGCCCCAGCATTTT. Translation gives CASSLRGRKQPQHF.

The rearrangement joins TRBV4-1 to TRBJ1-4, with D unclear. Germline-derived CDR1 and CDR2 are MGHRA and YSYEKL. The V gene lost 0 bases and the J gene lost 8 bases, with 10 bases spanning the gap. The CDR3 runs to 14 residues. The CDR3 nucleotides are TGCGCCAGCAGCCAAGAATCGACCCAGGAAAAACTGTTTTTT. Its translation is CASSQESTQEKLFF.

J is TRBJ1-4 and V is TRBV30, with D hard to call. This CDR3 comprises 15 residues. CDR1 is GTSNPN, CDR2 SVGIG, per germline (reference sequence). V lost 2 bases and J 0 bases, leaving 10 bases between the germline ends. The CDR3 bases are TGTGCCTGGAGTTTTACAAGCGCAACTAATGAAAAACTGTTTTTT. Amino acid sequence: CAWSFTSATNEKLFF.